This T cell receptor beta chain was sequenced in a study of CD8 T cells in ankylosing spondylitis (dated by TCRdb to 2016 to 2017). With respect to the entire study: The study profiled T cell receptor beta repertoires in healthy donors and ankylosing spondylitis patients to find disease-linked TCR variants. The full study cohort comprised around 25 ankylosing spondylitis patients and 110 or so healthy donors. Peripheral blood was sampled, and synovial fluid was also collected from ankylosing spondylitis patients.

General findings and caveats noted by the study authors: A TCR beta motif made up of seven or eight highly homologous amino acid variants appeared to be characteristic of blood from ankylosing spondylitis patients. Some TCR beta motif variants had previously been reported in synovial fluid and blood of reactive arthritis patients, which suggested common disease-initiation mechanisms. In peripheral blood, the disease-linked clones were found at relatively low frequencies and had a CD8+ phenotype. Significant enrichment of the disease-linked clones was reported in matched synovial fluid samples from ankylosing spondylitis patients.

The sequencing machine was an Illumina MiSeq. Quantitative 5'-RACE with molecular barcodes was the method used to prepare the TCR beta libraries. The study's processing was this. To identify disease-linked TCR variants, a new computational method was used, one built on a probabilistic model of VDJ rearrangement. TCRdb reanalyzed the raw reads on its own, using fastp at Q25 for trimming and MiXCR for clone calling, and kept in-frame beta chains. Entries that share a CDR3 protein sequence are merged under the most common genes and DNA. These V and J calls derive from TCRdb rather than the authors' analysis. Across this sample there are about 30,000 distinct CDR3 sequences, with over 12% seen only once. Together, the top ten hold more than 30% of the sample. Concerning this clonotype: Its specific antigen is unknown. No clone much larger than this one lies a single base away; base qualities are absent.

Trimming removed 10 bases from V and 1 base from J, leaving 10 bases between the germline ends. CDR1 and CDR2, per the germline V gene, are KGHSY and FQNENV. Reading from cysteine to phenylalanine, the CDR3 counts 13 amino acids. Here the CDR3 DNA is all that survives: 39 bases in frame from base 1. The sequencing sample was made of blood. The sequence joins TRBV16 to TRBJ2-2; TRBD2 is possibly the D segment (5 matching bases). The sequence derives from a male donor with ankylosing spondylitis or in good health (not recorded which). The DNA sequence reads TGTGCCACCGACCGGGAGAACACCGGGGAGCTGTTTTTT. Protein translation: CATDRENTGELFF.